This TCR beta chain is from a study of T cell changes during pregnancy in multiple sclerosis. V was shortened by 4 bases and J by 0 bases, with 10 bases between the two germline ends. The germline V gene has CDR1 SGHVS and CDR2 FNYEAQ. This CDR3 spans 16 amino acids. Generated by immunoSEQ multiplex PCR, the TCRdb table keeps only in-frame clones and is missing some. This sample has around 100,000 clones; around nine tenths occur once, and the top ten carry around 0.8%. The sequence came from a female donor in good health, enrolled as a control in a pregnancy study. This specimen consisted of peripheral blood, obtained in the second trimester of pregnancy. V gene TRBV7-6 combines with J gene TRBJ2-6, with a tentative D call TRBD2 (6 bases). CDR3 amino acids: CASSSRRASGANVLTF. The CDR3 DNA is TGTGCCAGCAGCTCCCGGAGGGCCTCTGGGGCCAACGTCCTGACTTTC.